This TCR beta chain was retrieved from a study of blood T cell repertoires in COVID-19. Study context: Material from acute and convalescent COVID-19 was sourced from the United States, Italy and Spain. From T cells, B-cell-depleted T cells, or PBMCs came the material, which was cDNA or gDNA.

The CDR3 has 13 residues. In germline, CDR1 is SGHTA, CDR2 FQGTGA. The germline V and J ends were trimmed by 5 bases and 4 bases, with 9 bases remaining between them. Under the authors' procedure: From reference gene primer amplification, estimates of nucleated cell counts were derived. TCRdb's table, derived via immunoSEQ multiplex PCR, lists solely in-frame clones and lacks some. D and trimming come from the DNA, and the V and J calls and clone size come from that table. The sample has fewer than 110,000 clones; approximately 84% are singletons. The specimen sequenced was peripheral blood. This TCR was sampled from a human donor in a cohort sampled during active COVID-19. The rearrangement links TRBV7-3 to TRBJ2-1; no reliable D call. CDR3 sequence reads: CASSLDPYNEQFF. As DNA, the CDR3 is TGTGCCAGCAGCCTAGACCCTTACAATGAGCAGTTCTTC.